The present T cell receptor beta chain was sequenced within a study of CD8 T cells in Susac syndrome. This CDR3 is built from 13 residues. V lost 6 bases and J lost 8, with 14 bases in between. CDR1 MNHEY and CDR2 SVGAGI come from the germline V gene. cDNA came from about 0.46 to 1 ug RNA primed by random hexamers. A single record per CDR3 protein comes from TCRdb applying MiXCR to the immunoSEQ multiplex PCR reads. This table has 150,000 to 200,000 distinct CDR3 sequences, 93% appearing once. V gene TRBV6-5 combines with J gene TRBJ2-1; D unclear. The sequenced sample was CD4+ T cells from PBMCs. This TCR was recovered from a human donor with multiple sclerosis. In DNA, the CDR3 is TGTGCCAGCAGCCCCCGACCAGCGCATGAGCAGTTCTTC. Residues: CASSPRPAHEQFF.